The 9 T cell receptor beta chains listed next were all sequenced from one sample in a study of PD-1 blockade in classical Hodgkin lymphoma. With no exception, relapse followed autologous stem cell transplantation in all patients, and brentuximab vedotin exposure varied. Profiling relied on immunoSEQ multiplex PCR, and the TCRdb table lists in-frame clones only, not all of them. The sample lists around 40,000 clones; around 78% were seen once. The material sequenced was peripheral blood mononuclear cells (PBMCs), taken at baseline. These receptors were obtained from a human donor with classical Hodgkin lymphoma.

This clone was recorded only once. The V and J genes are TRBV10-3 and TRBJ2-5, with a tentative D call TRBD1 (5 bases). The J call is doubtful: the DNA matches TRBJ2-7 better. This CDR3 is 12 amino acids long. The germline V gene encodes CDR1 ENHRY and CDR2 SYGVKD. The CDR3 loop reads CATNQGTSEQYF. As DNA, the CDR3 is TGTGCCACAAACCAGGGAACGAGCGAGCAGTACTTC.

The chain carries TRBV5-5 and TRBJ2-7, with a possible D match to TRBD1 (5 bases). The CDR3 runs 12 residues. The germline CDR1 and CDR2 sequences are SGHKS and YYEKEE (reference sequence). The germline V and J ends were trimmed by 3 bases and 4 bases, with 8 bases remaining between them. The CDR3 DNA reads TGTGCCAGCAGCTCAGGGTGGTACGAGCAGTACTTC. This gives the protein CASSSGWYEQYF.

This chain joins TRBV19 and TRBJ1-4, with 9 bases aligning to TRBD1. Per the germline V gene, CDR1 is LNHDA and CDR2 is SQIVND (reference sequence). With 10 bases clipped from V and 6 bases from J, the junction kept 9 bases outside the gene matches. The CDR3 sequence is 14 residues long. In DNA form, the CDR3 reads TGTGCCAACCCAATGACAGGGGGAGATGAAAAACTGTTTTTT. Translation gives CANPMTGGDEKLFF.

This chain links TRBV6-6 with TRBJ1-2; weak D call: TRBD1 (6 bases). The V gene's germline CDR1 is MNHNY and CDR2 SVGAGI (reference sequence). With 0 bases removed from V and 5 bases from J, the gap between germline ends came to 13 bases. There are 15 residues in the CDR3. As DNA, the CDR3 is TGTGCCAGCAGTTACTCATTCGGGGGGCGTTATGGCTACACCTTC. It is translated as CASSYSFGGRYGYTF.

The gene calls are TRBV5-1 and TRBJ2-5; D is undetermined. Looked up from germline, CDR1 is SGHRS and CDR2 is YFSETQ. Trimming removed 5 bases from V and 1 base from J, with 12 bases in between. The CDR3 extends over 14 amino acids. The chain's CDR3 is CASRTEISQETQYF. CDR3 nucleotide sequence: TGCGCCAGCAGGACTGAAATAAGCCAAGAGACCCAGTACTTC. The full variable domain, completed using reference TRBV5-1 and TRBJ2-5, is KAGVTQTPRYLIKTRGQQVTLSCSPISGHRSVSWYQQTPGQGLQFLFEYFSETQRNKGNFPGRFSGRQFSNSRSEMNVSTLELGDSALYLCASRTEISQETQYFGPGTRLLVL.

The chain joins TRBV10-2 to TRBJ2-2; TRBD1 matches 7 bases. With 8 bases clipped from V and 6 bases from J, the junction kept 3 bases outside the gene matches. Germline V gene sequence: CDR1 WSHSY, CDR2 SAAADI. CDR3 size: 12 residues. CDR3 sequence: CASSTGPGELFF. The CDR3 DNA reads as TGCGCCAGCTCGACAGGGCCCGGGGAGCTGTTTTTT.

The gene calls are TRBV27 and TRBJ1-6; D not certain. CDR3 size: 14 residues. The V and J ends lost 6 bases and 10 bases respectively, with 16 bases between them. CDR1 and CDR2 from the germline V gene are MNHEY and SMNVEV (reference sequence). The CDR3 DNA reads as TGTGCCAGCAGCCCCACCCTAGAAGCCTCACCCCTCCACTTT. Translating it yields CASSPTLEASPLHF.

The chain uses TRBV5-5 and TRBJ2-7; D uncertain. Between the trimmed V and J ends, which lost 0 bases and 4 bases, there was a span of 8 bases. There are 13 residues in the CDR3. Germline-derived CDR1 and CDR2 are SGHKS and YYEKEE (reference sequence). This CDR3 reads CASSLGHEYEQYF. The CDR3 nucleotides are TGTGCCAGCAGCTTGGGACACGAATACGAGCAGTACTTC.

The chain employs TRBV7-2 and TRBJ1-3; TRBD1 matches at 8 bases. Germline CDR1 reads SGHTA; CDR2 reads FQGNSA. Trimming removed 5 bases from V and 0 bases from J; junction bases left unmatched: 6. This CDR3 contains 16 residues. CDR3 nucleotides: TGTGCCAGCAGCCTTTCGACAGGGGACTCTGGAAACACCATATATTTT. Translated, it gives CASSLSTGDSGNTIYF.